The TCR beta chain described here comes from a study of T cells after yellow fever vaccination (dated by TCRdb to the late 2010s). About the full investigation: The SMART-Seq v4 Ultra Low Input RNA kit was used to prepare libraries from fractions with low cell numbers. Bulk TCR alpha and beta repertoires were sequenced longitudinally to track T-cell clones before and after primary and booster YFV17D yellow fever vaccination. The cohort comprised two healthy male donors, one aged 18 to 29 and one aged 30 to 39 years. Blood was collected at multiple timepoints before and after primary and secondary immunization, and bulk PBMC replicates and cell subsets were isolated.

The meaning of the sample's treatment or condition label: live attenuated yellow fever vaccine strain. A standard Ficoll-Paque protocol was used to isolate PBMCs from peripheral blood. Dynabeads CD4 and CD8 positive selection kits were used to isolate CD4 and CD8 T-cell fractions. RNA was extracted with TriZol from bulk PBMCs, CD4 and CD8 fractions, and dextramer-positive and dextramer-negative fractions. This clonotype was found a few times. Its antigen is unknown. Per-base quality was not reported, and no clone a single base away is much larger than it. Sequencing instrument: Illumina NovaSeq 6000. Synthesis of TCR cDNA relied on 5'RACE template switching, a step that introduced a universal primer site along with unique molecular identifiers. Priming for cDNA synthesis came from both the TCR alpha and TCR beta constant segments. Two PCR steps were used to amplify libraries, with sample barcodes and sequencing adapters being added in the second step. Sequencing of the libraries was done on either Illumina HiSeq 2500 (2x100 bp) or NovaSeq (2x150 bp). The original pipeline was this. Demultiplexing of reads and collapsing into UMI consensus sequences were performed with MIGEC, and V(D)J alignment was carried out with MiXCR. Using edgeR on replicate PBMC samples, clonotypes were called vaccine-responding if FDR was below 0.01 and the log2 fold change was above 5 up to day 15. Each bulk clonotype received a CD4 or CD8 identity based on whether the sequenced CD4 or CD8 repertoire contained that clonotype at higher abundance. TCRdb redid the processing of the public reads, applying fastp at Q25 and MiXCR, and retained in-frame beta chains. Each CDR3 protein appears once, grouped with its most common genes and DNA. TCRdb, not the authors, supplied the V and J calls. Across this sample there are about 340,000 distinct CDR3 sequences, with approximately 13% seen only once. Of the sample, 2.5% to 4% is held by the ten largest clones.

As encoded in the germline V gene, CDR1 is ENHRY while CDR2 is SYGVKD. V gives up 0 bases and J gives up 4 bases, and the segment between their germline ends measures 10 bases. Its CDR3 holds 14 amino acids, cysteine through valine. The only DNA kept is the CDR3, 42 bases in frame from the first base. On the study overall, not on this receptor specifically: The study included only two donors, which limits how far the findings can be generalized. A small fraction of clonotypes appeared in both the CD4 and CD8 compartments, likely as a result of convergent recombination. Most clones expanded after primary vaccination were re-detected after the booster (just under 97% of CD4 and around nine tenths of CD8), suggesting broad memory maintenance. Because abundant contaminating clonotypes from the bulk population could be contained in FACS-sorted repertoires, computational filtering was required. The secondary T-cell response was weaker than the primary response but faster, peaking on day 5 instead of day 15.

The receptor was isolated from a young man who received the YFV17D yellow fever vaccine. The specimen comprised CD4+ T cells sorted from PBMCs, sampled 15 days after the yellow fever booster vaccination. The rearranged chain carries TRBV10-3 and TRBJ2-7, and possibly TRBD2, on 5 matching bases. CDR3 reads: CAISESGLPYEQYV. The nucleotides read TGTGCCATCAGTGAGTCTGGACTTCCTTACGAGCAGTACGTC.